This TCR beta chain comes out of a study of T cells in localized non-small cell lung cancer. This clone was found a few times. The antigen is not known. Study-level results: Heterogeneity remains possible because sequencing was limited to only one tumor region. Measurement of T cell clonality placed uninvolved adjacent lung highest, above the level in tumor.

Sequencing used immunoSEQ multiplex PCR; TCRdb keeps in-frame clones, though not all of them. The sample includes around 3,900 clones, 25% seen only once; the top ten take around 8.5%. Material: lung tumor tissue, obtained before any cancer treatment. This receptor was identified in a male donor at least 60 years old with stage I lung adenocarcinoma.

Written as DNA, the CDR3 is TGTGCCAGCACTCCCGCGGGGGGGTTCAATCAGCCCCAGCATTTT. It translates to CASTPAGGFNQPQHF. This chain connects TRBV6-8 to TRBJ1-5, with D maybe TRBD1 (5 bases). The CDR3 length is 15 residues. Germline V gene sequence: CDR1 MNHGY, CDR2 SAAAGT. Trimming took 7 bases from V and 3 from J, leaving 16 bases between them.